A selection of T cell receptor beta chains follows, all from one sample in a study of T cells in narcolepsy. TCRdb's copy holds only in-frame clones and misses some; the assay was immunoSEQ multiplex PCR. The sample lists some 25,000 clones, 85% to 90% occurring once. The sequenced sample consisted of CD45RA- memory CD4+ T cells from PBMCs. The source of these receptors is a human donor with narcolepsy. Both conserved end residues are part of each CDR3. A D gene is named only where the DNA matches it firmly.

TRBV2	NA	TRBJ2-5	CATSRVGSGPQETQYF	TGTGCCACCTCGAGGGTCGGCAGCGGGCCCCAAGAGACCCAGTACTTC
TRBV6-1	NA	TRBJ2-6	CASSVGLSFSGANVLTF	TGTGCCAGCAGTGTTGGACTTTCCTTCTCTGGGGCCAACGTCCTGACTTTC
TRBV5-6	NA	TRBJ1-5	CASSFRGGIQSNQPQHF	TGTGCCAGCAGTTTTCGGGGGGGAATCCAAAGCAATCAGCCCCAGCATTTT
TRBV7-3	TRBD1	TRBJ2-2	CASSLQGAQTGELFF	TGTGCCAGCAGCTTACAGGGGGCTCAAACCGGGGAGCTGTTTTTT
TRBV7-9	TRBD1	TRBJ1-1	CASSSLEGAAFF	TGTGCCAGCAGCTCCCTTGAGGGGGCGGCTTTCTTT
TRBV20-1	NA	TRBJ1-1	CSAHDRTKAFF	TGCAGTGCTCACGACAGGACAAAAGCTTTCTTT
TRBV7-9	NA	TRBJ2-2	CASTPWATGELFF	TGTGCCAGCACTCCCTGGGCCACCGGGGAGCTGTTTTTT
TRBV28	NA	TRBJ2-7	CASRYREGEQYF	TGTGCCAGCAGATACAGGGAGGGCGAGCAGTACTTC
TRBV19	NA	TRBJ2-4	CASRTPGGQNIQYF	TGTGCCAGTCGGACGCCCGGAGGGCAAAACATTCAGTACTTC
TRBV19	TRBD2	TRBJ2-1	CASSPLAGAGNEQFF	TGTGCCAGTAGTCCACTAGCGGGAGCGGGCAATGAGCAGTTCTTC
TRBV4-2	NA	TRBJ1-2	CASSQDGGYGYTF	TGTGCCAGCAGCCAAGATGGGGGGTATGGCTACACCTTC
TRBV5-1	NA	TRBJ2-1	CASRESQRVNEQFF	TGCGCCAGCAGGGAGTCCCAACGGGTCAATGAGCAGTTCTTC
TRBV18	NA	TRBJ2-3	CASSPRLRGTDTQYF	TGTGCCAGCTCACCTCGGTTACGAGGCACAGATACGCAGTATTTT